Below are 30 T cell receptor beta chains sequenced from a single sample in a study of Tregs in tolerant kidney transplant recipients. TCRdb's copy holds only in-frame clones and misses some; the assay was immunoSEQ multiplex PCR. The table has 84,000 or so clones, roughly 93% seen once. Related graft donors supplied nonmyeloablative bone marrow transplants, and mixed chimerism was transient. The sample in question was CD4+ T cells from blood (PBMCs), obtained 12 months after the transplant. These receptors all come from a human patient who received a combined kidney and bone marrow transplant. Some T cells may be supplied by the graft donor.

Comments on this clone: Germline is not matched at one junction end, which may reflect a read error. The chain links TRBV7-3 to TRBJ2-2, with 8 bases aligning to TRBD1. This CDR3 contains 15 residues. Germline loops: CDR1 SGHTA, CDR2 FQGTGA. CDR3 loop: CASSRGQGNIGELFF. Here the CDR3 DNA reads TGTGCCAGCAGCCGAGGACAGGGAAACATCGGGGAGCTGTTTTTT.

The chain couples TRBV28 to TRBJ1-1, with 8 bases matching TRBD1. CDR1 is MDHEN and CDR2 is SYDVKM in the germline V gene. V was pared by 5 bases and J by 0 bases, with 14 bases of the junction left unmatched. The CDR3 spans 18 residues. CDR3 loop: CASSPILTGDQMNTEAFF. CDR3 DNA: TGTGCCAGCAGTCCTATCTTGACAGGGGACCAAATGAACACTGAAGCTTTCTTT.

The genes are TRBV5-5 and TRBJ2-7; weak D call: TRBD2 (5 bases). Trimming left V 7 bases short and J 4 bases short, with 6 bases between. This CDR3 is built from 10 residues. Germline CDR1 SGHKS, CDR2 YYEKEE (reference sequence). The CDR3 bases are TGTGCCAGCGGAGGATACGAGCAGTACTTC. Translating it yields CASGGYEQYF.

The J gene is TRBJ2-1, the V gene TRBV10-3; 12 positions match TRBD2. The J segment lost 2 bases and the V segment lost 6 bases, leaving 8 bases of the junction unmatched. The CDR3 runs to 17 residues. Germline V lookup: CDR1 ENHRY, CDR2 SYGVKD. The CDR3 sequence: CAIRARLAGATYNEQFF. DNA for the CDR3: TGTGCCATCAGGGCCAGACTAGCGGGAGCCACCTACAATGAGCAGTTCTTC.

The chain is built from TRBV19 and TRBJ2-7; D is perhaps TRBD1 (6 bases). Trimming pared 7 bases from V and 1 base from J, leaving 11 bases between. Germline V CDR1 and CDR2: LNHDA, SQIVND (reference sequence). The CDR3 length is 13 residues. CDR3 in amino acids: CASMGQLSYEQYF. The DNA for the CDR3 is TGTGCCAGTATGGGACAACTATCCTACGAGCAGTACTTC.

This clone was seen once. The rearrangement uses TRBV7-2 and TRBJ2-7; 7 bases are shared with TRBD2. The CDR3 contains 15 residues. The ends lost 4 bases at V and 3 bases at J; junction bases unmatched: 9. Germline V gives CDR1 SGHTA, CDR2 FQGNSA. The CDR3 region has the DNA TGTGCCAGCAGCTCTAGGAGTCTAGCGGACTACGAGCAGTACTTC. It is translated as CASSSRSLADYEQYF. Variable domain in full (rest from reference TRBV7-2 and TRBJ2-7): GAGVSQSPSNKVTEKGKDVELRCDPISGHTALYWYRQSLGQGLEFLIYFQGNSAPDKSGLPSDRFSAERTGGSVSTLTIQRTQQEDSAVYLCASSSRSLADYEQYFGPGTRLTVT.

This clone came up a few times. CDR3 amino acids: CASSFVSGRVETQYF. CDR3 DNA sequence: TGTGCCAGCAGCTTCGTTAGCGGGAGGGTGGAGACCCAGTACTTC. V and J are TRBV11-2 and TRBJ2-5; 11 bases align to TRBD2. The CDR3 sequence is 15 residues long. V shed 3 bases and J 5 bases; nucleotides not matched to a gene: 5. Germline CDR1 is SGHAT and CDR2 is FQNNGV.

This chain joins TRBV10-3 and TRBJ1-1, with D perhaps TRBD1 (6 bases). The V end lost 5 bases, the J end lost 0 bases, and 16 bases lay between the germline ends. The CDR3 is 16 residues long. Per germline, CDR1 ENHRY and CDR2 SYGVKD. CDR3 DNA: TGTGCCATCAGTCTTAGGACAGCGGAATTGAACACTGAAGCTTTCTTT. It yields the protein CAISLRTAELNTEAFF.

The CDR3, as DNA: TGTGCCAGCAGCCTTAGCGCGGGCACAGATACGCAGTATTTT. It translates to CASSLSAGTDTQYF. The V gene is TRBV7-6, the J gene TRBJ2-3; D is perhaps TRBD2 (5 bases). The CDR3 is 14 residues long. Germline CDR1 is SGHVS and CDR2 is FNYEAQ. V lost 5 bases and J 1 base, leaving 10 bases between the germline ends. Drawing the rest from reference TRBV7-6 and TRBJ2-3, the complete variable domain is GAGVSQSPRYKVTKRGQDVALRCDPISGHVSLYWYRQALGQGPEFLTYFNYEAQQDKSGLPNDRFSAERPEGSISTLTIQRTEQRDSAMYRCASSLSAGTDTQYFGPGTRLTVL.

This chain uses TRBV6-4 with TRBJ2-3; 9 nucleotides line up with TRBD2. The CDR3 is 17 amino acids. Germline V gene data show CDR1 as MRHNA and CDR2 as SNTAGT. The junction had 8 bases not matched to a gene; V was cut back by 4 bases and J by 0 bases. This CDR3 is CASSVVTSGTSTDTQYF. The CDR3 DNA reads TGTGCCAGCAGTGTAGTGACTAGCGGAACTAGCACAGATACGCAGTATTTT.

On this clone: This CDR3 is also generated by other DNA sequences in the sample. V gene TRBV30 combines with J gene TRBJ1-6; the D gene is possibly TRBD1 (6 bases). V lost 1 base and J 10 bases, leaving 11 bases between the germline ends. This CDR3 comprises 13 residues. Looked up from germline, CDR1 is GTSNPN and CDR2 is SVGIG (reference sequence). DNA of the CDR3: TGTGCCTGGAGTGGAACAGGGAGCTCACCCCTCCACTTT. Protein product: CAWSGTGSSPLHF. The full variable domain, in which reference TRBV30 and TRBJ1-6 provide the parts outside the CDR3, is SQTIHQWPATLVQPVGSPLSLECTVEGTSNPNLYWYRQAAGRGLQLLFYSVGIGQISSEVPQNLSASRPQDRQFILSSKKLLLSDSGFYLCAWSGTGSSPLHFGNGTRLTVT.

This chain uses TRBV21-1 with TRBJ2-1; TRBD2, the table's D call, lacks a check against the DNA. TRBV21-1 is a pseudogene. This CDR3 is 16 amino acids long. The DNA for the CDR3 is TGTGCCAGCAGCACATTCACTAAGAGCTCCTACAATGAGCAGTTCTTC. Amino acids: CASSTFTKSSYNEQFF.

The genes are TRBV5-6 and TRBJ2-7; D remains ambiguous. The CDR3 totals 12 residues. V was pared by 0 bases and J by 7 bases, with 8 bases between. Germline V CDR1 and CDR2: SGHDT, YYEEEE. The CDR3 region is CASSLVPVEQYF. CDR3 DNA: TGTGCCAGCAGCTTGGTGCCGGTAGAGCAGTACTTC. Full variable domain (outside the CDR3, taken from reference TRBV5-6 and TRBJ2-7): DAGVTQSPTHLIKTRGQQVTLRCSPKSGHDTVSWYQQALGQGPQFIFQYYEEEERQRGNFPDRFSGHQFPNYSSELNVNALLLGDSALYLCASSLVPVEQYFGPGTRLTVT.

The CDR3 loop reads CASSLGGGYQPQHF. Written as DNA, the CDR3 is TGTGCCAGCTCACTAGGGGGGGGCTATCAGCCCCAGCATTTT. The chain has TRBV7-9 and TRBJ1-5; TRBD1 might be the D (6 bases). Per germline, CDR1 SEHNR and CDR2 FQNEAQ (reference sequence). Trimming took 8 bases from V and 5 from J, leaving 16 bases between them. This CDR3 has 14 amino acids. Full variable domain (remainder filled in from reference TRBV7-9 and TRBJ1-5): DTGVSQNPRHKITKRGQNVTFRCDPISEHNRLYWYRQTLGQGPEFLTYFQNEAQLEKSRLLSDRFSAERPKGSFSTLEIQRTEQGDSAMYLCASSLGGGYQPQHFGDGTRLSIL.

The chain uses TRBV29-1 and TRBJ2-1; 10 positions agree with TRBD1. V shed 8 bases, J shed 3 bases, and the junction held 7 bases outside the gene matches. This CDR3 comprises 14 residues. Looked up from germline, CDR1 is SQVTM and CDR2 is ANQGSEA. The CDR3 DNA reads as TGCAGCAGCCCCGGGGACAGGGGCTACAATGAGCAGTTCTTC. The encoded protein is CSSPGDRGYNEQFF.

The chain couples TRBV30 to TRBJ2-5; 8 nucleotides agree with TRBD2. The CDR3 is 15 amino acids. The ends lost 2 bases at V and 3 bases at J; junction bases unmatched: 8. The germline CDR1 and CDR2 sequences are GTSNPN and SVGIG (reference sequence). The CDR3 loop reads CAWSIGGGTKETQYF. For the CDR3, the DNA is TGTGCCTGGAGTATCGGGGGGGGCACCAAAGAGACCCAGTACTTC.

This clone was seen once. The CDR3 protein is CASSLGQGAGYGYTF. The CDR3 nucleotides are TGCGCCAGCAGCTTGGGACAGGGGGCAGGGTATGGCTACACCTTC. The chain links TRBV5-1 to TRBJ1-2; 10 positions match TRBD1. Per germline, CDR1 SGHRS and CDR2 YFSETQ. CDR3 length equals 15 residues. The ends lost 0 bases at V and 5 bases at J; junction bases unmatched: 4.

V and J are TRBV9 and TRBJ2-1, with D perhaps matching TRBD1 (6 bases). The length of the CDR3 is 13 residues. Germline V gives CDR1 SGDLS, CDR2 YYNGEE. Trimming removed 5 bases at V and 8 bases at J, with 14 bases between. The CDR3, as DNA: TGTGCCAGCAGTGTACAGGGTACAGATGAGCAGTTCTTC. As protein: CASSVQGTDEQFF.

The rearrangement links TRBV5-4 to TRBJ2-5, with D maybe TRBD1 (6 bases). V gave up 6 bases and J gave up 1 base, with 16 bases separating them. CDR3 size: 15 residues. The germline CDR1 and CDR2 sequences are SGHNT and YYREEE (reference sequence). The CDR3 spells CASNVHLDSQETQYF. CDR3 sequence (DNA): TGTGCCAGCAACGTACACCTGGACAGCCAAGAGACCCAGTACTTC.

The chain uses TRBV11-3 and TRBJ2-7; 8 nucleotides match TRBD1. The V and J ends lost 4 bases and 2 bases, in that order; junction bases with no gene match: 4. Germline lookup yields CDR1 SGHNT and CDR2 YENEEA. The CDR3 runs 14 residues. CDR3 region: CASSYQTGAYEQYF. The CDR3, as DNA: TGTGCCAGCAGCTATCAGACAGGGGCCTACGAGCAGTACTTC. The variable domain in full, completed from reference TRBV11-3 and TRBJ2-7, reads EAGVVQSPRYKIIEKKQPVAFWCNPISGHNTLYWYLQNLGQGPELLIRYENEEAVDDSQLPKDRFSAERLKGVDSTLKIQPAELGDSAVYLCASSYQTGAYEQYFGPGTRLTVT.

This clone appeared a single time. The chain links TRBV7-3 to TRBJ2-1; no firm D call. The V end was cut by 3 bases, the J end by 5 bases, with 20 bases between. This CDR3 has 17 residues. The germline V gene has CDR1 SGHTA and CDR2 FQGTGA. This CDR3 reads CASSLEPARFPNNEQFF. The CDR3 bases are TGTGCCAGCAGCTTGGAGCCAGCCCGTTTCCCTAACAATGAGCAGTTCTTC.

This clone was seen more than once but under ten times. The CDR3 protein is CASTVVAGRYEQYF. CDR3 DNA sequence: TGTGCCAGCACCGTTGTAGCGGGAAGGTACGAGCAGTACTTC. V is TRBV2 and J is TRBJ2-7, with 8 bases matching TRBD2. Germline CDR1 reads SNHLY; CDR2 reads FYNNEI. V was pared by 7 bases and J by 4 bases, with 9 bases of the junction left unmatched. This CDR3 is 14 amino acids long.

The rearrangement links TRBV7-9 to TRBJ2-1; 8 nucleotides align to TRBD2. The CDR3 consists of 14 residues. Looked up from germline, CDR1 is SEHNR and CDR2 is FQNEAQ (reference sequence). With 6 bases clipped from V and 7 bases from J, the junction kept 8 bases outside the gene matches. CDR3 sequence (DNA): TGTGCCAGCAGACCAGCGGGAGTATGGAATGAGCAGTTCTTC. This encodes CASRPAGVWNEQFF. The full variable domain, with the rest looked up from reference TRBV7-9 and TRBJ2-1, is DTGVSQNPRHKITKRGQNVTFRCDPISEHNRLYWYRQTLGQGPEFLTYFQNEAQLEKSRLLSDRFSAERPKGSFSTLEIQRTEQGDSAMYLCASRPAGVWNEQFFGPGTRLTVL.

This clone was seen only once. The CDR3 reads CASSQRTSGRYNEQFF. Here the CDR3 DNA reads TGTGCCAGCAGCCAAAGGACTAGCGGGAGGTACAATGAGCAGTTCTTC. The V call is TRBV14, the J call TRBJ2-1, with 14 bases that match TRBD2. CDR3 length: 16 residues. The germline V gene has CDR1 SGHDN and CDR2 FVKESK. J was trimmed by 4 bases and V by 2 bases; bases with no gene match: 1.

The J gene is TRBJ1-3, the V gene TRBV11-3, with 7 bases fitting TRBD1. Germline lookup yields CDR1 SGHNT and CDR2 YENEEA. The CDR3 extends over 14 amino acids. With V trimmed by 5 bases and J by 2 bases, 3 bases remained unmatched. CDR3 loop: CASSRGQPGNTIYF. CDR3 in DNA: TGTGCCAGCAGCCGGGGACAGCCTGGAAACACCATATATTTT.

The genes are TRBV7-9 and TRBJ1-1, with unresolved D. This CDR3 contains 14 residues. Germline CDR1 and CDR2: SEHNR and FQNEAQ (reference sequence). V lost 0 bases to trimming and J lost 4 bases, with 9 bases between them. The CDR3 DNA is TGTGCCAGCAGCTTAGCGGGGAGTAGCACTGAAGCTTTCTTT. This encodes CASSLAGSSTEAFF.

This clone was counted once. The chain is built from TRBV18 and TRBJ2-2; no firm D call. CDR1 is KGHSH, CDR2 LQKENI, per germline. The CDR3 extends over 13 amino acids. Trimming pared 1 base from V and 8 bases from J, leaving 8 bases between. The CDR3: CASSPRVQGELFF. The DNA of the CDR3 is TGTGCCAGCTCACCACGAGTACAGGGGGAGCTGTTTTTT.

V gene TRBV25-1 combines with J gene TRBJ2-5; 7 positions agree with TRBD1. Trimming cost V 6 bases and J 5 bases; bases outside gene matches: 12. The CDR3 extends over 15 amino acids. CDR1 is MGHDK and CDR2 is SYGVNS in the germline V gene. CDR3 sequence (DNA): TGTGCCAGCAGCCCAGGGAACAGGGGACAGGAGACCCAGTACTTC. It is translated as CASSPGNRGQETQYF.

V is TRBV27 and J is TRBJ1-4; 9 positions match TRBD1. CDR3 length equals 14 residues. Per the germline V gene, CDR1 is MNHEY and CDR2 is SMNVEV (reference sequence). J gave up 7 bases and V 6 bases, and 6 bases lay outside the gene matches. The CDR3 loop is CASRGTGIIEKLFF. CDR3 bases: TGTGCCAGCAGGGGGACAGGGATTATTGAAAAACTGTTTTTT. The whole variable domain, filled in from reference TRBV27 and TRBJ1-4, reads EAQVTQNPRYLITVTGKKLTVTCSQNMNHEYMSWYRQDPGLGLRQIYYSMNVEVTDKGDVPEGYKVSRKEKRNFPLILESPSPNQTSLYFCASRGTGIIEKLFFGSGTQLSVL.

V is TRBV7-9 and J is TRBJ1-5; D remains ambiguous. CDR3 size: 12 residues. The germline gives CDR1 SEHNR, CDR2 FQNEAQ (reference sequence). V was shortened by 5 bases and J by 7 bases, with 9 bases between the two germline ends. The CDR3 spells CASSPGHQPQHF. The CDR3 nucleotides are TGTGCCAGCAGCCCTGGGCACCAGCCCCAGCATTTT.